The rows below give T cell receptor beta chains drawn from one sample of a study of blood T cell repertoires in COVID-19. Clones were sequenced by immunoSEQ multiplex PCR, and TCRdb holds only the in-frame ones, with some missing. The table lists 200,000 to 250,000 clones, roughly 80% of them singletons. The sequencing sample was made of peripheral blood. All receptors come from a woman in her 70s with COVID-19, enrolled during active disease. Both conserved end residues are part of each CDR3. The order of the fields is D gene, J gene, V gene, CDR3 protein, CDR3 DNA. A D gene is named only where the DNA matches it firmly.

d_gene: .
j_gene: TRBJ2-6
v_gene: TRBV19
CDR3aa: CASSIPGAGSGANVLTF
CDR3nt: TGTGCCAGTAGTATCCCTGGGGCGGGGTCTGGGGCCAACGTCCTGACTTTC

d_gene: TRBD1
j_gene: TRBJ2-1
v_gene: TRBV19
CDR3aa: CASSDPTLGGWEQFF
CDR3nt: TGTGCCAGTAGCGATCCCACACTAGGGGGCTGGGAGCAGTTCTTC

d_gene: .
j_gene: TRBJ1-1
v_gene: TRBV5-1
CDR3aa: CASSPVNRVTPGNTEAFF
CDR3nt: TGCGCCAGCAGCCCGGTAAACAGGGTCACCCCAGGGAACACTGAAGCTTTCTTT

d_gene: .
j_gene: TRBJ1-2
v_gene: TRBV11-2
CDR3aa: CASSPGGDGYTF
CDR3nt: TGTGCCAGCAGCCCGGGGGGTGATGGCTACACCTTC

d_gene: .
j_gene: TRBJ1-5
v_gene: TRBV28
CDR3aa: CASSLGTSNQPQHF
CDR3nt: TGTGCCAGCAGTTTAGGGACATCAAATCAGCCCCAGCATTTT

d_gene: .
j_gene: TRBJ2-2
v_gene: TRBV9
CDR3aa: CASSPTVMNTGELFF
CDR3nt: TGTGCCAGCAGCCCGACAGTGATGAACACCGGGGAGCTGTTTTTT

d_gene: .
j_gene: TRBJ1-3
v_gene: TRBV28
CDR3aa: CASSSDPRGSGNTIYF
CDR3nt: TGTGCCAGCAGTTCCGACCCAAGAGGGAGTGGAAACACCATATATTTT

d_gene: TRBD2
j_gene: TRBJ2-2
v_gene: TRBV3-1/TRBV3-2
CDR3aa: CASSPRGGNGGELFF
CDR3nt: TGTGCCAGCAGCCCCCGGGGGGGAAATGGCGGGGAGCTGTTTTTT

d_gene: .
j_gene: TRBJ2-1
v_gene: TRBV20-1
CDR3aa: CSASAWSSYNEQFF
CDR3nt: TGCAGTGCTAGTGCGTGGAGCTCCTACAATGAGCAGTTCTTC

d_gene: .
j_gene: TRBJ2-7
v_gene: TRBV28
CDR3aa: CASRVPGGGYEQYF
CDR3nt: TGTGCCAGCAGAGTGCCGGGGGGCGGTTACGAGCAGTACTTC

d_gene: TRBD1
j_gene: TRBJ2-3
v_gene: TRBV15
CDR3aa: CATSRGQGTDTQYF
CDR3nt: TGTGCCACCAGCAGAGGACAGGGGACAGATACGCAGTATTTT

d_gene: TRBD2
j_gene: TRBJ2-1
v_gene: TRBV2
CDR3aa: CASSPGLAGGNEQFF
CDR3nt: TGTGCCAGCAGCCCGGGACTAGCGGGAGGGAATGAGCAGTTCTTC